Each of the 14 T cell receptor beta chains below was sequenced from the same sample in a study of cytomegalovirus exposure and HLA in healthy donors. Sequencing used immunoSEQ multiplex PCR; TCRdb keeps in-frame clones, though not all of them. The sample records about 63,000 clones, around 90% being singletons. Specimen: PBMCs. Source of these receptors: a woman under 30 in good health and CMV-seronegative.

The chain employs TRBV10-3 and TRBJ2-5; 8 bases line up with TRBD1. CDR1 ENHRY and CDR2 SYGVKD come from the germline V gene. The CDR3 runs to 14 residues. V lost 3 bases, J lost 7 bases, and 7 bases stayed unmatched. The CDR3 nucleotides are TGTGCCATCAGTGATCCAGGGGGCGGTTGGACCCAGTACTTC. It encodes CAISDPGGGWTQYF.

The chain is built from TRBV6-5 and TRBJ1-1, with D unclear. CDR3 length: 14 amino acids. The V gene lost 2 bases and the J gene lost 0 bases, with 7 bases spanning the gap. Germline values: CDR1 MNHEY, CDR2 SVGAGI. CDR3 in DNA: TGTGCCAGCAGTTACGAAGAGATGAACACTGAAGCTTTCTTT. As protein: CASSYEEMNTEAFF.

The rearrangement uses TRBV6-1 and TRBJ2-1, with 7 bases aligning to TRBD1. After removal of 3 bases from V and 0 bases from J, the junction contained 2 bases not matched to a gene. This CDR3 region has 15 residues. Germline CDR1 MNHNS, CDR2 SASEGT. The CDR3 spells CASSEGQTSYNEQFF. CDR3 coding DNA: TGTGCCAGCAGTGAGGGACAGACCTCCTACAATGAGCAGTTCTTC.

The rearrangement joins TRBV7-2 to TRBJ1-2; 9 nucleotides match TRBD1. V dropped 1 base and J dropped 4; count of bases not matched to a gene: 10. This CDR3 spans 17 amino acids. CDR1 and CDR2 (germline): SGHTA, FQGNSA. This CDR3 is CASSLEGWGQGGYGYTF. DNA for the CDR3: TGTGCCAGCAGCTTAGAAGGGTGGGGACAGGGCGGCTATGGCTACACCTTC.

The chain has TRBV6-1 and TRBJ2-7; TRBD1 aligns across 7 bases. CDR3 size: 14 residues. J was trimmed by 5 bases and V by 3 bases; bases with no gene match: 7. CDR1 MNHNS and CDR2 SASEGT come from the germline V gene. The CDR3 reads CASSEDRSRNEQYF. For the CDR3, the DNA is TGTGCCAGCAGTGAGGACAGGTCTCGGAACGAGCAGTACTTC.

The chain uses TRBV7-2 and TRBJ2-1; 8 bases are a match to TRBD2. CDR3 length equals 16 residues. The germline CDR1 and CDR2 sequences are SGHTA and FQGNSA. The V gene end was trimmed by 5 bases and the J gene end by 2 bases; junction bases not matched to a gene: 8. The CDR3 DNA follows: TGTGCCAGCAGCCCCGGGGCGGGGGGCCCCTACAATGAGCAGTTCTTC. Protein: CASSPGAGGPYNEQFF. The complete variable domain, with remaining parts taken from reference TRBV7-2 and TRBJ2-1, reads GAGVSQSPSNKVTEKGKDVELRCDPISGHTALYWYRQSLGQGLEFLIYFQGNSAPDKSGLPSDRFSAERTGGSVSTLTIQRTQQEDSAVYLCASSPGAGGPYNEQFFGPGTRLTVL.

V and J are TRBV27 and TRBJ2-7, with 8 bases lining up with TRBD1. Looked up from germline, CDR1 is MNHEY and CDR2 is SMNVEV (reference sequence). The CDR3 is 14 amino acids. Losses at the gene ends were 3 bases for V and 5 bases for J; bases not matched to a gene: 6. CDR3 nucleotides: TGTGCCAGCAGTTTTTGGCAGGGGGCGGACGAGCAGTACTTC. The encoded protein is CASSFWQGADEQYF.

The chain has TRBV7-9 and TRBJ2-6; D gene ambiguous. CDR1 and CDR2 from the germline V gene are SEHNR and FQNEAQ (reference sequence). CDR3 length: 14 amino acids. Trimming took off 5 bases at V and 2 bases at J, with 7 bases between the two ends. The CDR3 reads CASSHSPGANVLTF. DNA for the CDR3: TGTGCCAGCAGCCACTCCCCTGGGGCCAACGTCCTGACTTTC.

The chain uses TRBV7-8 and TRBJ1-6; D is unresolved. The CDR3 is 12 amino acids. Looked up from germline, CDR1 is SGHVS and CDR2 is FQNEAQ. Trimming shortened V by 5 bases and J by 10 bases, and 9 bases separated the two germline ends. The CDR3 DNA sequence: TGTGCCAGCAGCACTCGGGAGTCACCCCTCCACTTT. As protein: CASSTRESPLHF.

The CDR3 region is CASSWVTGGDTQYF. The DNA of the CDR3 is TGTGCCAGCAGCTGGGTGACAGGGGGGGATACGCAGTATTTT. The chain couples TRBV5-6 to TRBJ2-3, with TRBD1 matching over 9 bases. Per germline, CDR1 SGHDT and CDR2 YYEEEE. V lost 3 bases and J lost 6; bases outside the gene matches: 5. The CDR3 extends over 14 amino acids.

The genes are TRBV6-1 and TRBJ1-5; D is possibly TRBD1 (6 bases). Trimming stripped 5 bases from V and 0 bases from J, with 11 bases between. CDR3 length: 15 residues. CDR1 MNHNS and CDR2 SASEGT come from the germline V gene. CDR3 amino acids: CASSFGTNSNQPQHF. The CDR3 bases are TGTGCCAGCAGTTTCGGGACAAATAGCAATCAGCCCCAGCATTTT.

The CDR3 DNA sequence: TGTGCCAGCAGTAGACAGCACCAACCCCCCACAGATACGCAGTATTTT. Translated, it gives CASSRQHQPPTDTQYF. The rearrangement joins TRBV28 to TRBJ2-3, with a possible D match to TRBD1 (5 bases). Trimming removed 5 bases from V and 2 bases from J, with 17 bases in between. The germline gives CDR1 MDHEN, CDR2 SYDVKM. This CDR3 has 16 residues.

The chain employs TRBV10-2 and TRBJ2-5, with 10 bases aligning to TRBD1. With V trimmed by 8 bases and J by 5 bases, 11 bases remained unmatched. Looked up from germline, CDR1 is WSHSY and CDR2 is SAAADI. This CDR3 has 15 residues. The CDR3 spells CASRRDRGDWETQYF. The DNA for the CDR3 is TGCGCCAGCCGCCGGGACAGGGGAGACTGGGAGACCCAGTACTTC.

The CDR3 loop reads CASSESRGNTGELFF. The CDR3 coding sequence is TGTGCCAGCAGTGAATCCCGGGGGAACACCGGGGAGCTGTTTTTT. The gene calls are TRBV2 and TRBJ2-2; possible D gene TRBD2, 5 bases. This CDR3 is built from 15 residues. Trimming took off 2 bases at V and 1 base at J, with 8 bases between the two ends. CDR1 is SNHLY and CDR2 is FYNNEI in the germline V gene.